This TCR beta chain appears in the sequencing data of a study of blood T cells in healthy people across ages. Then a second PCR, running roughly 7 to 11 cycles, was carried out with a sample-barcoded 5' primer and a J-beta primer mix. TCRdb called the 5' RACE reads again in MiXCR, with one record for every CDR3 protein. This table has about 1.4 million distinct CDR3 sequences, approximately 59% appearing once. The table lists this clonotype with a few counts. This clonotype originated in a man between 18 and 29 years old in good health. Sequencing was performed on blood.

The CDR3 DNA is TGTGCCAGCTCACCGGGTTCACCAGGGAGGTCCTACGAGCAGTACTTC. Translated: CASSPGSPGRSYEQYF. The chain couples TRBV18 to TRBJ2-7; D possibly corresponds to TRBD2 (6 bases). The CDR3 spans 16 residues. Germline V CDR1 and CDR2: KGHSH, LQKENI. Between the trimmed V and J ends, which lost 3 bases and 1 base, there was a span of 16 bases.